This T cell receptor beta chain was sequenced during a study of blood T cells in healthy people across ages. A sample-barcoded 5' primer and a J-beta primer mix were used in a second PCR of about 7 to 12 cycles. In TCRdb, the 5' RACE reads were re-called with MiXCR into one record per CDR3 protein. The sample contains 750,000 to 850,000 distinct CDR3 sequences, 20% to 25% of which appear only once. The CDR3 length is 14 residues. Germline V gene data show CDR1 as SGHVS and CDR2 as FQNEAQ. These data also featured in a second study, about T cells of mothers and their children. That source adds: Healthy Caucasian mothers, a few in number, and their six children were the donors. Using around 1.5 ug per 15 ul, all extracted RNA underwent cDNA synthesis. For the second PCR, the M1S primer put in sample barcodes and 2-4 random nucleotides. Each mother yielded more than 8 million TCR beta CDR3 reads. Each child yielded about 3 million reads.

Sequencing was performed on blood. The source is a boy under 18 in good health. The chain is built from TRBV7-8 and TRBJ2-5, with D unclear. The closer fit of TRBJ2-1 to the DNA end suggests the J call may be wrong. CDR3 protein: CASSSSVGDRGQFF. CDR3 DNA sequence: TGTGCCAGCAGCTCTAGTGTTGGAGATCGCGGGCAGTTCTTC.